This T cell receptor (beta chain) was observed in a study of T cell responses to AZD1222 COVID-19 vaccine. A word on this clone: The antigen is undetermined.

Germline CDR1 is SGHVS and CDR2 is FNYEAQ. Trimming removed 1 base at V and 0 bases at J, with 12 bases between. This CDR3 contains 17 residues. Clones were sequenced by immunoSEQ multiplex PCR, and TCRdb holds only the in-frame ones, with some missing. This sample has 110,000 to 150,000 clones, with approximately 90% found just once. General observations from the study: Mostly white British, mostly female donors; authors suggested clonal diversity may be underestimated.

The specimen comprised peripheral blood, sampled on day 0 of AZD1222 vaccination. The V call is TRBV7-6, the J call TRBJ2-2; D uncertain. The TCR originated in an adult in good health. The CDR3: CASSLVGQPANTGELFF. DNA for the CDR3: TGTGCCAGCAGCTTAGTAGGGCAGCCCGCGAACACCGGGGAGCTGTTTTTT.